These 28 T cell receptor beta chains were sequenced from one sample in a study of blood T cell repertoires in COVID-19. The table came from immunoSEQ multiplex PCR; TCRdb's copy has only in-frame clones and leaves some out. The sample consists of 150,000 to 200,000 clones, around 76% of them appearing once. The sample consisted of peripheral blood. The receptors here all came from a woman in her seventies with acute or convalescent COVID-19.

The chain joins TRBV28 to TRBJ1-1, with 9 bases that match TRBD1. This CDR3 has 16 amino acids. In germline, CDR1 is MDHEN, CDR2 SYDVKM. Germline trimming cut 3 bases from V and 5 bases from J; bases unmatched to any gene: 10. In DNA form, the CDR3 reads TGTGCCAGCAGTTTCCAGAAGACAGGGGGACGTACTGAAGCTTTCTTT. This codes for CASSFQKTGGRTEAFF.

The chain employs TRBV7-3 and TRBJ2-6; 7 bases map to TRBD1. The junction had 12 bases not matched to a gene; V was cut back by 1 base and J by 3 bases. The CDR3 sequence is 19 residues long. Germline V gene sequence: CDR1 SGHTA, CDR2 FQGTGA. CDR3 DNA sequence: TGTGCCAGCAGCTTAAATGGGACAGCCACTGAGGGTGGGGCCAACGTCCTGACTTTC. Its protein product is CASSLNGTATEGGANVLTF.

V usage is TRBV7-2 and J usage is TRBJ2-3; 12 bases are a match to TRBD2. The trim removed 3 bases at V and 6 bases at J, leaving 1 base unmatched. Germline CDR1 and CDR2: SGHTA and FQGNSA. The CDR3 has 14 residues. The CDR3 is CASSFGLAGDTQYF. In nucleotides, the CDR3 is TGTGCCAGCAGCTTCGGACTAGCGGGGGATACGCAGTATTTT.

The V and J genes are TRBV4-3 and TRBJ2-3; D gene unclear. This CDR3 comprises 15 residues. Germline V lookup: CDR1 LGHNA, CDR2 YSLEER. V lost 2 bases and J 8 bases, leaving 17 bases between the germline ends. DNA for the CDR3: TGCGCCAGCAGCCAAAGCTTAGTTAGAGGCGTTACGCAGTATTTT. Residues: CASSQSLVRGVTQYF.

The V gene is TRBV30, the J gene TRBJ2-7, with TRBD2 identical over 7 bases. The CDR3 covers 14 residues. The V gene's germline CDR1 is GTSNPN and CDR2 SVGIG (reference sequence). V lost 0 bases and J lost 6; bases outside the gene matches: 8. The CDR3 spells CAWSVGGGPSEQYF. The CDR3 DNA follows: TGTGCCTGGAGTGTGGGGGGAGGGCCTTCCGAGCAGTACTTC.

This chain connects TRBV10-2 to TRBJ1-3; 8 nucleotides line up with TRBD1. This CDR3 is 15 amino acids long. J lost 0 bases, V lost 6 bases, and 4 bases had no gene match. From germline, CDR1 is WSHSY and CDR2 SAAADI. In DNA form, the CDR3 reads TGCGCCAGCAGCGACAGGGGATACTCTGGAAACACCATATATTTT. Amino acid sequence: CASSDRGYSGNTIYF.

With regard to this clone: In the same sample, other DNA sequences code for this CDR3. The chain is built from TRBV29-1 and TRBJ1-5, with 10 bases identical to TRBD1. V shed 6 bases and J 7 bases; nucleotides not matched to a gene: 9. There are 14 residues in the CDR3. CDR1 and CDR2 (germline): SQVTM, ANQGSEA. CDR3 bases: TGCAGCGTCGCCGGGACAGGGGCTGGGCAGCCCCAGCATTTT. Residues: CSVAGTGAGQPQHF.

Turning to this clone: Other DNA sequences of this sample code for an identical CDR3. This chain links TRBV7-2 with TRBJ2-7, with TRBD2 identical over 9 bases. J gave up 5 bases and V 1 base, and 9 bases lay outside the gene matches. The CDR3 length is 16 residues. The germline V gene has CDR1 SGHTA and CDR2 FQGNSA. In DNA form, the CDR3 reads TGTGCCAGCAGCTTAGGTCAGGGGACTAGCCTAAACGAGCAGTACTTC. It codes for CASSLGQGTSLNEQYF.

This chain uses TRBV9 with TRBJ1-1; 9 nucleotides match TRBD1. The length of the CDR3 is 16 residues. J lost 5 bases, V lost 0 bases, and 8 bases had no gene match. From germline, CDR1 is SGDLS and CDR2 YYNGEE. The CDR3 protein is CASSVVPGTGRTEAFF. The CDR3 region has the DNA TGTGCCAGCAGCGTAGTCCCCGGGACAGGGAGGACTGAAGCTTTCTTT. Full variable domain (missing parts from reference TRBV9 and TRBJ1-1): DSGVTQTPKHLITATGQRVTLRCSPRSGDLSVYWYQQSLDQGLQFLIQYYNGEERAKGNILERFSAQQFPDLHSELNLSSLELGDSALYFCASSVVPGTGRTEAFFGQGTRLTVV.

This chain uses TRBV6-5 with TRBJ1-2; unclear D gene. The CDR3 is made up of 15 amino acids. Germline values: CDR1 MNHEY, CDR2 SVGAGI. Trimming stripped 6 bases from V and 4 bases from J, with 18 bases between. The CDR3 sequence is CASSTQFPLGYGYTF. In nucleotides, the CDR3 is TGTGCCAGCAGCACTCAATTCCCCCTAGGCTATGGCTACACCTTC.

The chain has TRBV30 and TRBJ1-1; 8 nucleotides line up with TRBD1. V was clipped by 7 bases and J by 0 bases; unmatched bases: 4. This CDR3 comprises 13 residues. Germline assignment: CDR1 GTSNPN and CDR2 SVGIG (reference sequence). In DNA form, the CDR3 reads TGTGCCTCATGGACAGGGATGAACACTGAAGCTTTCTTT. It translates to CASWTGMNTEAFF.

This clone was observed once. This sequence joins TRBV21-1 and TRBJ2-2; the table's D gene call, TRBD1, was not cross checked with the DNA. TRBV21-1 is a listed pseudogene. There are 14 residues in the CDR3. CDR3 sequence (DNA): TGTGCCAGCATGGGGCAGCCGAACACCGGGGAGCTGTTTTTT. Translated: CASMGQPNTGELFF.

This sequence joins TRBV7-2 and TRBJ1-2, with D possibly TRBD1 on 6 matching bases. Germline values: CDR1 SGHTA, CDR2 FQGNSA. The V and J ends lost 4 bases and 6 bases respectively, with 15 bases between them. This CDR3 has 14 residues. CDR3 sequence reads: CASSSGQSSHGYTF. The CDR3 DNA is TGTGCCAGCAGCTCCGGACAGTCGAGCCATGGCTACACCTTC. The variable domain in full, completed from reference TRBV7-2 and TRBJ1-2, reads GAGVSQSPSNKVTEKGKDVELRCDPISGHTALYWYRQSLGQGLEFLIYFQGNSAPDKSGLPSDRFSAERTGGSVSTLTIQRTQQEDSAVYLCASSSGQSSHGYTFGSGTRLTVV.

The gene calls are TRBV5-5 and TRBJ2-7; D might be TRBD2 (6 bases). CDR1 and CDR2 from the germline V gene are SGHKS and YYEKEE (reference sequence). Trimming cost V 3 bases and J 0 bases, with 13 bases left between them. This CDR3 spans 15 amino acids. CDR3 bases: TGTGCCAGCAGCTGGGATTTAGCGGTCTCCTACGAGCAGTACTTC. This sequence encodes CASSWDLAVSYEQYF. Full variable domain (outside the CDR3, taken from reference TRBV5-5 and TRBJ2-7): DAGVTQSPTHLIKTRGQQVTLRCSPISGHKSVSWYQQVLGQGPQFIFQYYEKEERGRGNFPDRFSARQFPNYSSELNVNALLLGDSALYLCASSWDLAVSYEQYFGPGTRLTVT.

V usage is TRBV9 and J usage is TRBJ2-7; TRBD2 matches at 7 bases. Trimming at V came to 0 bases and at J to 0 bases, leaving 0 bases not matched to a gene. This CDR3 contains 14 residues. From germline, CDR1 is SGDLS and CDR2 YYNGEE. The DNA for the CDR3 is TGTGCCAGCAGCGTAGGCGGGAGCTCCTACGAGCAGTACTTC. It specifies CASSVGGSSYEQYF.

CDR3 region: CASVNPGLSYEQYF. CDR3 nucleotides: TGCGCCAGCGTTAATCCGGGATTATCCTACGAGCAGTACTTC. The gene calls are TRBV10-2 and TRBJ2-7, with D perhaps matching TRBD2 (5 bases). Germline V gene sequence: CDR1 WSHSY, CDR2 SAAADI. Trimming stripped 8 bases from V and 1 base from J, with 15 bases between. The CDR3 extends over 14 amino acids.

This rearrangement joins TRBV28 to TRBJ2-7; D might be TRBD1 (5 bases). Trimming took off 9 bases at V and 5 bases at J, with 23 bases between the two ends. CDR3 length: 15 residues. Germline values: CDR1 MDHEN, CDR2 SYDVKM. The CDR3 coding sequence is TGTGCCAGTTTAAAGTACAGGTCCACCCCCAACGAGCAGTACTTC. This translates into CASLKYRSTPNEQYF. Using reference TRBV28 and TRBJ2-7 for the parts outside the CDR3, the full variable domain is DVKVTQSSRYLVKRTGEKVFLECVQDMDHENMFWYRQDPGLGLRLIYFSYDVKMKEKGDIPEGYSVSREKKERFSLILESASTNQTSMYLCASLKYRSTPNEQYFGPGTRLTVT.

This clone was observed a handful of times. The chain combines TRBV30 with TRBJ1-5; D is unclear. Germline CDR1 GTSNPN, CDR2 SVGIG (reference sequence). The V and J ends lost 0 bases and 6 bases respectively, with 6 bases between them. The CDR3 is made up of 12 amino acids. CDR3 coding DNA: TGTGCCTGGAGTGTCCGGGGTCAGCCCCAGCATTTT. Translation gives CAWSVRGQPQHF.

This chain connects TRBV28 to TRBJ2-1; D gene ambiguous. The V gene's germline CDR1 is MDHEN and CDR2 SYDVKM. This CDR3 has 15 residues. Trimming removed 6 bases from V and 0 bases from J, with 12 bases in between. The CDR3 coding sequence is TGTGCCAGCAGCTTCGGTCCTTCCTCCTACAATGAGCAGTTCTTC. It specifies CASSFGPSSYNEQFF.

This clone was seen a few times. The chain uses TRBV2 and TRBJ2-2; 7 bases align to TRBD1. V lost 6 bases and J lost 2; bases outside the gene matches: 6. Germline values: CDR1 SNHLY, CDR2 FYNNEI. The CDR3 has 15 residues. CDR3 sequence reads: CASRLYRGNTGELFF. CDR3 bases: TGTGCCAGCAGGTTATACAGGGGCAACACCGGGGAGCTGTTTTTT.

This clone was seen only a few times. The chain has TRBV30 and TRBJ2-2; D might be TRBD2 (6 bases). CDR3 size: 14 residues. CDR1 is GTSNPN, CDR2 SVGIG, per germline (reference sequence). Trimming removed 5 bases at V and 4 bases at J, with 14 bases between. The CDR3 here is CAWGLPEGTGELFF. The CDR3 nucleotides are TGTGCCTGGGGACTACCCGAGGGCACCGGGGAGCTGTTTTTT.

The chain joins TRBV7-8 to TRBJ2-5; 8 bases line up with TRBD2. J gave up 2 bases and V 1 base, and 9 bases lay outside the gene matches. The CDR3 runs 17 residues. Germline assignment: CDR1 SGHVS and CDR2 FQNEAQ. The CDR3 sequence: CASSLGPAGRGQETQYF. Here the CDR3 DNA reads TGTGCCAGCAGCTTAGGTCCAGCCGGGAGGGGACAAGAGACCCAGTACTTC.

The gene calls are TRBV3-1 (or the pseudogene TRBV3-2) and TRBJ1-2, with 8 nucleotides matching TRBD1. The V and J ends lost 2 bases and 5 bases, in that order; junction bases with no gene match: 7. This CDR3 region has 15 residues. CDR1 and CDR2 from the germline V gene are LGHDT and YNNKEL (reference sequence). The CDR3 spells CASSQIPGQGYGYTF. DNA for the CDR3: TGTGCCAGCAGCCAAATCCCCGGACAGGGATATGGCTACACCTTC.

The chain has TRBV5-1 and TRBJ1-2; TRBD1 agrees at 8 bases. V trimming: 3 bases; J trimming: 4 bases; junction bases outside the gene matches: 8. CDR1 and CDR2 from the germline V gene are SGHRS and YFSETQ. The CDR3 is 15 amino acids. The CDR3 reads CASSSSGTGSYGYTF. In DNA form, the CDR3 reads TGCGCCAGCAGCTCGTCCGGGACAGGATCCTATGGCTACACCTTC.

The chain has TRBV5-1 and TRBJ1-2, with 9 positions matching TRBD1. Germline V gene lookup returns CDR1 SGHRS and CDR2 YFSETQ. The CDR3 runs 15 residues. Germline trimming cut 0 bases from V and 4 bases from J; bases unmatched to any gene: 4. CDR3 bases: TGCGCCAGCAGCTTGGGGACAGGGGTTGGCTATGGCTACACCTTC. Translation: CASSLGTGVGYGYTF.

This clone was detected a few times. J is TRBJ1-5 and V is TRBV6-2 or TRBV6-3; D not resolved. The germline V gene encodes CDR1 MNHEY and CDR2 SVGEGT. This CDR3 has 15 amino acids. The V end lost 2 bases, the J end lost 0 bases, and 8 bases lay between the germline ends. Here the CDR3 reads CASSYISYSNQPQHF. The CDR3 bases are TGTGCCAGCAGTTACATTAGTTATAGCAATCAGCCCCAGCATTTT.

The gene calls are TRBV11-2 and TRBJ2-7, with D possibly matching TRBD2 (5 bases). Germline assignment: CDR1 SGHAT and CDR2 FQNNGV. The V end was cut by 4 bases, the J end by 7 bases, with 17 bases between. The length of the CDR3 is 14 residues. The CDR3 region has the DNA TGTGCCAGCAGCTCTCTAGCAGGAGCTAGAGAGCAGTACTTC. Encoded protein: CASSSLAGAREQYF.

J is TRBJ2-1 and V is TRBV2; 11 positions match TRBD2. The CDR3 has 13 amino acids. Germline V gene sequence: CDR1 SNHLY, CDR2 FYNNEI. V lost 8 bases, J lost 10 bases, and 7 bases stayed unmatched. The CDR3 loop reads CASDGSGGAEQFF. The CDR3 bases are TGTGCCAGCGACGGTAGCGGGGGGGCGGAGCAGTTCTTC.